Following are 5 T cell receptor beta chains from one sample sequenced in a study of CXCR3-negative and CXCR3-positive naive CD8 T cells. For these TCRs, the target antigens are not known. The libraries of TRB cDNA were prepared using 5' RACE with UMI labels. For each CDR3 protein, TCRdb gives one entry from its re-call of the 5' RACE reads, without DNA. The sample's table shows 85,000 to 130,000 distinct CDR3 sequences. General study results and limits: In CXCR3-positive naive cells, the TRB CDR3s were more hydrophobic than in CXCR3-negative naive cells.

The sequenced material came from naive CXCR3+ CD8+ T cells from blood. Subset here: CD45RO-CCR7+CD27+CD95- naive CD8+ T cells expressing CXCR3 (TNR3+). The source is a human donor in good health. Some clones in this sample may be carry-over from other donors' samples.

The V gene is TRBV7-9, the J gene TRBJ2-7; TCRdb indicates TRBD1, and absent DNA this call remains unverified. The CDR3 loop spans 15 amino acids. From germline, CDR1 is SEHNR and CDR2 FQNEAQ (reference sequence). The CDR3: CASSSSQGVSYEQYF.

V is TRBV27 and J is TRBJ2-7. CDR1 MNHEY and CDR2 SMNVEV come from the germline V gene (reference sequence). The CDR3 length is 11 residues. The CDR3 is CASTKGDEQYF.

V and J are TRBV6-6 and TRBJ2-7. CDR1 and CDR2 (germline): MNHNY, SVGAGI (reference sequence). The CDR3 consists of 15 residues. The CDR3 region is CASSYSGDSYYEQYF.

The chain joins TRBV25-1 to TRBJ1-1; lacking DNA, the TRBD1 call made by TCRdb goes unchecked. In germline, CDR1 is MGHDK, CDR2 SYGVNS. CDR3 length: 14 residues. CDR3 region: CASSDWDREVEAFF.

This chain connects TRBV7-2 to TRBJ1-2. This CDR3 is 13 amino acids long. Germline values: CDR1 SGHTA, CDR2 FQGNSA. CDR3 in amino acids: CASSLVVKDGYTF.